This T cell receptor (beta chain) was documented in a study of T cells in Graves' hyperthyroidism and ophthalmopathy. This clonotype was observed a few times. What it binds is unknown. Notes on the study in general: Most expanded thyroid clonotypes above 0.001 recurred in blood.

Hyperthyroidism in the patients, aged 18 to 65, was newly diagnosed and under 2 months in duration. In germline, CDR1 is LGHNA, CDR2 YSLEER. This CDR3 comprises 14 residues. Unmatched junction bases numbered 5, after V lost 4 bases and J lost 5 bases. RNA transcripts gave rise to amplified TCR beta CDR3 regions. The TCR CDR3 first-round RT-PCR relied on the HTBI primer set. TCRdb used MiXCR to reprocess the multiplex PCR reads, holding one entry per CDR3 protein. The sample lists 600,000 or so distinct CDR3 sequences; 15% to 20% were seen once. The clonotype originates from a young woman with Graves' hyperthyroidism. The sequencing input was blood. The chain uses TRBV4-3 and TRBJ1-5, with 7 nucleotides matching TRBD1. The CDR3 sequence is CASSPGTEDQPQHF. In nucleotides, the CDR3 is TGCGCCAGCAGCCCCGGGACAGAGGATCAGCCCCAGCATTTT.